The 7 T cell receptor beta chains reported below all come from one sample, sequenced in a study of blood T cell repertoires in COVID-19 (dated by TCRdb to 2018 to 2020). The library was made by the immunoSEQ multiplex PCR assay. TCRdb holds this immuneACCESS table with in-frame rearrangements only. Some clones are missing; in checked studies, unresolved V genes explain under half, and the rest has no known cause. This sample has under 200,000 clones in its table, and 79% of those were observed once. The ten biggest clones cover 7.5% to 8.5% of the sample. The source material was peripheral blood. Receptors originate from a woman between 55 and 75 years old with COVID-19, enrolled during active disease.

Only one count was recorded for this clone. The chain carries TRBV2 and TRBJ2-3; 14 positions agree with TRBD2. Germline assignment: CDR1 SNHLY and CDR2 FYNNEI. The J segment lost 0 bases and the V segment lost 6 bases, leaving 2 bases of the junction unmatched. The CDR3 runs 16 residues. The CDR3 is CASRRLAGGSTDTQYF. The CDR3 region has the DNA TGTGCCAGCAGACGACTAGCGGGGGGGAGCACAGATACGCAGTATTTT.

The chain links TRBV5-4 to TRBJ2-5, with TRBD1 as a possible D gene (5 bases). The CDR3 runs 14 residues. CDR1 is SGHNT, CDR2 YYREEE, per germline (reference sequence). V lost 5 bases, J lost 2 bases, and 13 bases lay in between. CDR3 coding DNA: TGTGCCAGCAGAATGGACACATTTCAAGAGACCCAGTACTTC. Its translation: CASRMDTFQETQYF.

Concerning this clone itself: The junction and the germline gene differ at one end; a read error may be behind it. The chain employs TRBV4-1 and TRBJ2-1; a weak D match, TRBD2 (5 bases). The CDR3 spans 15 residues. Germline V gene sequence: CDR1 MGHRA, CDR2 YSYEKL. CDR3 DNA: TGCGCTAGCAGTCAAGATAGCGCGACCTACAATGAGCAGTTCTTC. Amino acids: CASSQDSATYNEQFF.

V gene TRBV2 combines with J gene TRBJ2-2, with 10 positions matching TRBD2. Germline loops: CDR1 SNHLY, CDR2 FYNNEI. The CDR3 runs to 15 residues. V gave up 6 bases and J gave up 5 bases; unmatched junction bases: 6. The CDR3 loop is CASRLSGGATGELFF. CDR3 sequence (DNA): TGTGCCAGCAGACTCAGCGGGGGGGCGACCGGGGAGCTGTTTTTT.

The chain couples TRBV27 to TRBJ1-6; 9 bases line up with TRBD1. The trim removed 2 bases at V and 10 bases at J, leaving 6 bases unmatched. The V gene's germline CDR1 is MNHEY and CDR2 SMNVEV (reference sequence). The CDR3 loop spans 15 amino acids. Written as DNA, the CDR3 is TGTGCCAGCAGTTTACGGGGACAGGGTAAATCACCCCTCCACTTT. It yields the protein CASSLRGQGKSPLHF.

This clone was counted once. V gene TRBV12-2 combines with J gene TRBJ2-7; the D call of TRBD2 is as the table states it, not checked on the DNA. TRBV12-2 is a pseudogene. The CDR3 totals 13 residues. The CDR3 DNA sequence: TGTGCAAGTCGCCCCTGGAGGGCCTACGAGCAGTACTTC. It encodes CASRPWRAYEQYF.

The chain couples TRBV11-2 to TRBJ2-1; D uncertain. The CDR3 extends over 12 amino acids. Germline V CDR1 and CDR2: SGHAT, FQNNGV. The V and J ends lost 2 bases and 8 bases respectively, with 7 bases between them. The CDR3: CASSLLSDEQFF. The CDR3 DNA reads TGTGCCAGCAGCTTACTCTCCGATGAGCAGTTCTTC.